A single sample is the source of the 12 T cell receptor beta chains below, sequenced in a study of cytomegalovirus exposure and HLA in healthy donors (dated by TCRdb to about 2017). Library construction relied on the immunoSEQ multiplex PCR assay. A mixture of 60 forward primers for TCR Vbeta segments and 13 reverse primers for TCR Jbeta segments was used in the multiplex PCR. TCRdb limited this immuneACCESS table to in-frame rearrangements with V and J called. A share of clones is missing; checked studies link under half to unresolved V genes, and the rest is unexplained. In this sample the table shows about 160,000 clones, roughly 80% of which occur a single time. About 4% of the sample goes to the ten largest clones. Sequencing was performed on PBMCs. The source of these receptors is a man aged 25-45 years in good health and CMV-seropositive.

The rearrangement joins TRBV6-5 to TRBJ2-5, with 10 bases identical to TRBD2. Germline V gives CDR1 MNHEY, CDR2 SVGAGI. Trimming at V came to 7 bases and at J to 7 bases, leaving 9 bases not matched to a gene. The CDR3 covers 14 residues. The DNA of the CDR3 is TGTGCCAGCACAGAGCGGGGGGGGCCCGGGACCCAGTACTTC. Translating it yields CASTERGGPGTQYF.

This sequence joins TRBV28 and TRBJ2-3; D call uncertain. The CDR3 sequence is 13 residues long. Germline V gene data show CDR1 as MDHEN and CDR2 as SYDVKM. Trimming took 7 bases from V and 0 from J, leaving 8 bases between them. This chain's CDR3 is CASIQISTDTQYF. In nucleotides, the CDR3 is TGTGCCAGCATCCAGATTAGCACAGATACGCAGTATTTT.

The V gene is TRBV30, the J gene TRBJ2-5; 10 bases are shared with TRBD2. CDR1 GTSNPN and CDR2 SVGIG come from the germline V gene (reference sequence). The CDR3 loop spans 19 amino acids. With 1 base clipped from V and 3 bases from J, the junction kept 17 bases outside the gene matches. The CDR3 region has the DNA TGTGCCTGGAGTGCACCAAAAAACCTAGCGGGGGAGGTAAAAGAGACCCAGTACTTC. It yields the protein CAWSAPKNLAGEVKETQYF.

The V gene is TRBV19, the J gene TRBJ2-3; 7 positions agree with TRBD2. V lost 8 bases to trimming and J lost 1 base; unmatched junction nucleotides: 12. This CDR3 has 16 amino acids. Germline CDR1 and CDR2: LNHDA and SQIVND (reference sequence). CDR3 nucleotides: TGTGCCAGTGGCGTATCATTTGGGGGGGGCACAGATACGCAGTATTTT. Translation gives CASGVSFGGGTDTQYF.

The chain recombines TRBV5-6 with TRBJ2-1; 13 bases match TRBD2. Trimming removed 4 bases from V and 7 bases from J; junction bases left unmatched: 11. CDR1 and CDR2 (germline): SGHDT, YYEEEE. CDR3 length: 17 amino acids. The CDR3 sequence: CASSLTLLLAGGNEQFF. CDR3 coding DNA: TGTGCCAGCAGCCTTACCCTATTACTAGCGGGGGGGAATGAGCAGTTCTTC. Based on the CDR3 plus reference TRBV5-6 and TRBJ2-1, the full variable domain is DAGVTQSPTHLIKTRGQQVTLRCSPKSGHDTVSWYQQALGQGPQFIFQYYEEEERQRGNFPDRFSGHQFPNYSSELNVNALLLGDSALYLCASSLTLLLAGGNEQFFGPGTRLTVL.

V usage is TRBV7-3 and J usage is TRBJ2-3; 12 nucleotides agree with TRBD2. CDR1 SGHTA and CDR2 FQGTGA come from the germline V gene. The CDR3 totals 15 residues. After removal of 4 bases from V and 3 bases from J, the junction contained 2 bases not matched to a gene. The CDR3 DNA sequence: TGTGCCAGCAGCTCTAGCGGGGGGGCAACAGATACGCAGTATTTT. It codes for CASSSSGGATDTQYF.

The rearrangement uses TRBV18 and TRBJ2-2; weak D call: TRBD1 (6 bases). Trimming cost V 0 bases and J 4 bases, with 9 bases left between them. The CDR3 covers 15 residues. Germline V gene sequence: CDR1 KGHSH, CDR2 LQKENI. The CDR3 DNA reads TGTGCCAGCTCACCACCAGACAGGAGCACCGGGGAGCTGTTTTTT. Encoded protein: CASSPPDRSTGELFF. The full variable domain, completed using reference TRBV18 and TRBJ2-2, is NAGVMQNPRHLVRRRGQEARLRCSPMKGHSHVYWYRQLPEEGLKFMVYLQKENIIDESGMPKERFSAEFPKEGPSILRIQQVVRGDSAAYFCASSPPDRSTGELFFGEGSRLTVL.

The chain links TRBV4-1 to TRBJ1-2; 8 nucleotides align to TRBD1. Trimming cost V 5 bases and J 6 bases; bases outside gene matches: 11. Germline V gives CDR1 MGHRA, CDR2 YSYEKL. The CDR3 contains 15 residues. The CDR3 reads CASSFGRDRQHGYTF. CDR3 coding DNA: TGCGCCAGCAGCTTCGGCCGGGACAGGCAACATGGCTACACCTTC.

This clone was detected only a few times. V gene TRBV5-1 combines with J gene TRBJ2-3, with 11 bases matching TRBD2. The CDR3 extends over 17 amino acids. Trimming cost V 0 bases and J 5 bases; bases outside gene matches: 8. Germline CDR1 reads SGHRS; CDR2 reads YFSETQ. The CDR3 DNA is TGCGCCAGCAGCTTGGAGGCTAGCGGGGGGTTATTAGATACGCAGTATTTT. Its protein is CASSLEASGGLLDTQYF.

The chain employs TRBV11-3 and TRBJ2-1; TRBD1 agrees at 7 bases. CDR3 length: 15 amino acids. Per the germline V gene, CDR1 is SGHNT and CDR2 is YENEEA. Trimming cost V 2 bases and J 3 bases; bases outside gene matches: 4. The CDR3 DNA reads TGTGCCAGCAGCTTACAGGGGGTTGACTACAATGAGCAGTTCTTC. This translates into CASSLQGVDYNEQFF.

The V call is TRBV28, the J call TRBJ2-1; the D gene is possibly TRBD2 (6 bases). V lost 5 bases to trimming and J lost 5 bases, with 16 bases between them. The CDR3 loop spans 15 amino acids. Germline CDR1 reads MDHEN; CDR2 reads SYDVKM. The CDR3 bases are TGTGCCAGCAGTGTGGGGGGAAACGTCAACAATGAGCAGTTCTTC. Its protein is CASSVGGNVNNEQFF. Drawing the rest from reference TRBV28 and TRBJ2-1, the complete variable domain is DVKVTQSSRYLVKRTGEKVFLECVQDMDHENMFWYRQDPGLGLRLIYFSYDVKMKEKGDIPEGYSVSREKKERFSLILESASTNQTSMYLCASSVGGNVNNEQFFGPGTRLTVL.

The gene calls are TRBV5-4 and TRBJ2-7; tentative D call: TRBD1 (5 bases). The germline V and J ends were trimmed by 0 bases and 5 bases, with 6 bases remaining between them. The germline CDR1 and CDR2 sequences are SGHNT and YYREEE (reference sequence). CDR3 size: 12 residues. DNA of the CDR3: TGTGCCAGCAGCTTGGACAGGCACGAGCAGTACTTC. This encodes CASSLDRHEQYF.